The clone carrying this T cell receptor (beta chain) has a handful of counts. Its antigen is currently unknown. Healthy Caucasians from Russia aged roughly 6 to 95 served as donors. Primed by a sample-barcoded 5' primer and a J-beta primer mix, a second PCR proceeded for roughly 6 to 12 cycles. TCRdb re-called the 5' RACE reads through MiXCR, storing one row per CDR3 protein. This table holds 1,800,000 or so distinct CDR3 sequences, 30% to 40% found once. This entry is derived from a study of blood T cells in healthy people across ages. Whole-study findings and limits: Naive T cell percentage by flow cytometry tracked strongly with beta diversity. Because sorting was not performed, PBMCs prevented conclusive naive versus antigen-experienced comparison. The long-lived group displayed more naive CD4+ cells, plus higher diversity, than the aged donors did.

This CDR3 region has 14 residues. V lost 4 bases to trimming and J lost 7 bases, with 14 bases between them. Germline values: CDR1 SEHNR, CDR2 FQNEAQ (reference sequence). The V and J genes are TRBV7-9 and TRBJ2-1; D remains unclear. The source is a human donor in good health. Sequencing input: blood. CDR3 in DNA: TGTGCCAGCAGCTCACGCCAGGACGGGAATGAGCAGTTCTTC. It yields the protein CASSSRQDGNEQFF.